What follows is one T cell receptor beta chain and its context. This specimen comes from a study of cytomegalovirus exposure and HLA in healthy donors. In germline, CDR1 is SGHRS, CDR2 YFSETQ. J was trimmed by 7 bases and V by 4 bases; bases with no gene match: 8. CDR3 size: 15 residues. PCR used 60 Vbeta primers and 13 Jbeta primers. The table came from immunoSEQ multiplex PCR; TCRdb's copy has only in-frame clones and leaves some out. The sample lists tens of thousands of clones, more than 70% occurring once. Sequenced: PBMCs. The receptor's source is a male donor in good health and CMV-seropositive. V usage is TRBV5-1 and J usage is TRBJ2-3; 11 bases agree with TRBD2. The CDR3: CASSPTSGSTNTQYF. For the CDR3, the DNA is TGCGCCAGCAGCCCCACTAGCGGGAGTACGAATACGCAGTATTTT.